This T cell receptor (beta chain) is drawn from a study of CD8 T cells in ankylosing spondylitis. Study-wide findings and caveats: It appeared that ankylosing spondylitis blood was characterized by a TCR beta motif of several highly homologous variants. Reports of some motif variants in reactive arthritis synovial fluid and blood predate this one. In ankylosing spondylitis patients, matched synovial fluid reportedly showed significant enrichment of disease-linked clones.

Trimming stripped 0 bases from V and 4 bases from J, with 7 bases between. This CDR3 contains 14 residues. Germline CDR1 reads SGHRS; CDR2 reads YFSETQ. This clonotype occurred a few times. What it recognizes is unknown. In TCRdb, the 5' RACE reads were re-called with MiXCR into one record per CDR3 protein. The sample includes about 260,000 distinct CDR3 sequences, about 19% of them seen just once. The TCR sequence derives from a male donor with ankylosing spondylitis or in good health (not recorded which). J is TRBJ2-2 and V is TRBV5-1, with D maybe TRBD1 (5 bases). The sequencing input was blood, either unsorted or a sorted T cell fraction (not recorded which). CDR3 DNA: TGCGCCAGCAGCTTGGACAGGTTCACCGGGGAGCTGTTTTTT. Encoded protein: CASSLDRFTGELFF.